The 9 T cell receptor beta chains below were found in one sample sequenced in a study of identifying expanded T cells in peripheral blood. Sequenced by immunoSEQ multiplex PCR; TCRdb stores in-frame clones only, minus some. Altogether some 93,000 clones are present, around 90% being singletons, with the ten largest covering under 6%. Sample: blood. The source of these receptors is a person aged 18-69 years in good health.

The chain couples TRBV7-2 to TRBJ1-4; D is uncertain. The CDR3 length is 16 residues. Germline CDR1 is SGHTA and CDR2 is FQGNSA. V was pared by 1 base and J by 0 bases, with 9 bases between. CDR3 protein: CASSLVESATNEKLFF. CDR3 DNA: TGTGCCAGCAGCTTAGTTGAGAGCGCAACTAATGAAAAACTGTTTTTT.

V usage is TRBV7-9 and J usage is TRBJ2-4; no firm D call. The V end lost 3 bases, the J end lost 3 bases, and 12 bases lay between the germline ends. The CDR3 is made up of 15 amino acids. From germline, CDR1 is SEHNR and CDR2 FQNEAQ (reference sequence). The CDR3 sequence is CASSFSGGVKNIQYF. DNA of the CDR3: TGTGCCAGCAGCTTTTCGGGTGGCGTCAAAAACATTCAGTACTTC.

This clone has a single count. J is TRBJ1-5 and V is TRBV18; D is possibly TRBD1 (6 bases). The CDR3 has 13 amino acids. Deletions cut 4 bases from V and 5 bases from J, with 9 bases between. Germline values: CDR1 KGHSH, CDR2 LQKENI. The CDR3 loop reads CASSQGDYQPQHF. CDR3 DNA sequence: TGTGCCAGCTCACAGGGGGACTATCAGCCCCAGCATTTT.

CDR3 nucleotide sequence: TGTGCCAGCAGCTCCTCAGGGGGATCCACAGATACGCAGTATTTT. Protein: CASSSSGGSTDTQYF. V and J are TRBV5-4 and TRBJ2-3; 7 nucleotides align to TRBD1. The V segment lost 3 bases and the J segment 2 bases; nucleotides outside the gene matches: 6. Looked up from germline, CDR1 is SGHNT and CDR2 is YYREEE (reference sequence). The length of the CDR3 is 15 residues.

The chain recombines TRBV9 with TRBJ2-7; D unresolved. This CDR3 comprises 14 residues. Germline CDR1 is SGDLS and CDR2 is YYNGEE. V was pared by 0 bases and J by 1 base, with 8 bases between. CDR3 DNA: TGTGCCAGCAGCGTAGGGGGTAGGTCCTACGAGCAGTACTTC. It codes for CASSVGGRSYEQYF.

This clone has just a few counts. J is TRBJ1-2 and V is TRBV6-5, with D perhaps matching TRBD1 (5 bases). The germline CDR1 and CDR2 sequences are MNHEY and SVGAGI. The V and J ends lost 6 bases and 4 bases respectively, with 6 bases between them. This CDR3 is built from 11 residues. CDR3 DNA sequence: TGTGCCAGCAGCGACAGCTATGGCTACACCTTC. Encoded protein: CASSDSYGYTF.

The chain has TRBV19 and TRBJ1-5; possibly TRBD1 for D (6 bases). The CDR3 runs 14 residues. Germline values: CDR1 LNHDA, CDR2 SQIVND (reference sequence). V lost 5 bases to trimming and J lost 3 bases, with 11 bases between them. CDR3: CASSYTGANQPQHF. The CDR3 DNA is TGTGCCAGTAGTTATACGGGGGCCAATCAGCCCCAGCATTTT.

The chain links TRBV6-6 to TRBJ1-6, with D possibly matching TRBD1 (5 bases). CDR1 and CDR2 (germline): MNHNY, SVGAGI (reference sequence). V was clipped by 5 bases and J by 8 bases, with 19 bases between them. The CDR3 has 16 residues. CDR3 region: CASSPLGMGGDSPLHF. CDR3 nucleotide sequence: TGTGCCAGCAGTCCACTCGGTATGGGGGGGGATTCACCCCTCCACTTT.

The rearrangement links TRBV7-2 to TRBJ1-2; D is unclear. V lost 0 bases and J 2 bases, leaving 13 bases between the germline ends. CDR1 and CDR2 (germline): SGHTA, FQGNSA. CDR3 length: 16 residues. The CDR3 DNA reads TGTGCCAGCAGCTTAGCGAGCACTTCGGCAAACTATGGCTACACCTTC. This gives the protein CASSLASTSANYGYTF.